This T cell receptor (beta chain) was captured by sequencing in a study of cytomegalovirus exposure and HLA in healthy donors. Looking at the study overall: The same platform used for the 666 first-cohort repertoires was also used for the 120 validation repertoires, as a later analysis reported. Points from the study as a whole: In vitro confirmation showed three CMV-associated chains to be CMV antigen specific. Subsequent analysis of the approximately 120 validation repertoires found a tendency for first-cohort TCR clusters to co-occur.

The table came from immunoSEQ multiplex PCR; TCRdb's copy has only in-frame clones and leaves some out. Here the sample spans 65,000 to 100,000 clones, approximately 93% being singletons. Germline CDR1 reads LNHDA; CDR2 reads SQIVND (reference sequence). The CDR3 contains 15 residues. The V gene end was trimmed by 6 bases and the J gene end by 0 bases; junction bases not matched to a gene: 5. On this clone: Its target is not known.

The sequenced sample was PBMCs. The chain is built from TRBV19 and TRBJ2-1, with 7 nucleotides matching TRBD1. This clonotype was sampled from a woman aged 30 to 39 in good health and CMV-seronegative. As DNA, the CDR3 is TGTGCCAGTAGGGACAGGCCTAGCTCCTACAATGAGCAGTTCTTC. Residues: CASRDRPSSYNEQFF.